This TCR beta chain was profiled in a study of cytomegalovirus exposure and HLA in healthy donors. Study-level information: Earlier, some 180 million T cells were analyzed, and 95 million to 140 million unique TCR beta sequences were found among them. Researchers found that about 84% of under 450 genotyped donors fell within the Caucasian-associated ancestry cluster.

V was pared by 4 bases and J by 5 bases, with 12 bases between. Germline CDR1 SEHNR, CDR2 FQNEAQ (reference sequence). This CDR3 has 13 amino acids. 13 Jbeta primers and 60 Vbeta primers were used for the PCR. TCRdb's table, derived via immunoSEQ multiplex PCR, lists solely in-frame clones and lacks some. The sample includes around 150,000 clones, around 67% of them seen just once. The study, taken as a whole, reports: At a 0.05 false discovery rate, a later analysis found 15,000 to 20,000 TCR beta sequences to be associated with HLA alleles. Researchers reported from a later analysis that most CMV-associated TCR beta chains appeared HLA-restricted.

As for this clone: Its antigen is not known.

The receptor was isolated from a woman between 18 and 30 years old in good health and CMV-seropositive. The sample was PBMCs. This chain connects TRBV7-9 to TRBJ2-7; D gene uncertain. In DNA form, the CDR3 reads TGTGCCAGCAGCTCCGACACCCCCAACGAGCAGTACTTC. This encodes CASSSDTPNEQYF. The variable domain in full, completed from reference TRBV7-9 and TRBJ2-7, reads DTGVSQNPRHKITKRGQNVTFRCDPISEHNRLYWYRQTLGQGPEFLTYFQNEAQLEKSRLLSDRFSAERPKGSFSTLEIQRTEQGDSAMYLCASSSDTPNEQYFGPGTRLTVT.